This passage covers 14 T cell receptor beta chains from one sample sequenced in a study of graft-versus-host responses after intestinal transplantation. The method was immunoSEQ multiplex PCR; TCRdb's version includes in-frame clones alone and lacks a portion of them. The sample holds just over 95,000 clones, approximately 90% seen once. Their antigen targets remain unknown. This sample comprised unstimulated CD4+ T cells sorted from spleen or lymph node cells, obtained before intestinal transplant. These receptor sequences come from a human donor who received an intestinal transplant.

This rearrangement joins TRBV6-5 to TRBJ1-2; TRBD1 aligns across 9 bases. The CDR3 totals 16 residues. With 4 bases clipped from V and 8 bases from J, the junction kept 14 bases outside the gene matches. Germline V lookup: CDR1 MNHEY, CDR2 SVGAGI. For the CDR3, the DNA is TGTGCCAGCAGTTCGTTAGACCGGGACAGGGTAGGAGGCTACACCTTC. Translated: CASSSLDRDRVGGYTF.

This chain uses TRBV21-1 with TRBJ1-1; the D call TRBD1 from the table was never checked on the DNA. TRBV21-1 represents a pseudogene. This CDR3 is built from 15 residues. CDR3: CASPKKRQGNTEAFF. The CDR3 DNA is TGTGCCAGCCCAAAGAAGCGCCAGGGGAACACTGAAGCTTTCTTT.

The chain has TRBV28 and TRBJ2-2, with 8 positions matching TRBD1. J was trimmed by 5 bases and V by 7 bases; bases with no gene match: 12. Per germline, CDR1 MDHEN and CDR2 SYDVKM. The CDR3 sequence is 16 residues long. CDR3 DNA: TGTGCCAGCAATTATCTAGGACAGGGACGAACCGGGGAGCTGTTTTTT. Translating it yields CASNYLGQGRTGELFF.

The chain links TRBV9 to TRBJ2-2; tentative D call: TRBD2 (5 bases). Germline V gene data show CDR1 as SGDLS and CDR2 as YYNGEE. The length of the CDR3 is 15 residues. V was shortened by 7 bases and J by 4 bases, with 17 bases between the two germline ends. CDR3 in amino acids: CASQAVLGGTGELFF. CDR3 nucleotide sequence: TGTGCCAGCCAAGCGGTCCTAGGCGGCACCGGGGAGCTGTTTTTT. The full variable domain, its missing parts supplied by reference TRBV9 and TRBJ2-2, is DSGVTQTPKHLITATGQRVTLRCSPRSGDLSVYWYQQSLDQGLQFLIQYYNGEERAKGNILERFSAQQFPDLHSELNLSSLELGDSALYFCASQAVLGGTGELFFGEGSRLTVL.

The chain has TRBV6-1 and TRBJ1-2, with 7 bases lining up with TRBD1. The CDR3 has 13 amino acids. Germline V gene data show CDR1 as MNHNS and CDR2 as SASEGT. The ends lost 4 bases at V and 8 bases at J; junction bases unmatched: 7. CDR3 DNA sequence: TGTGCCAGCAGTGTAGGGACAGTCTACGGCTACACCTTC. Translating gives CASSVGTVYGYTF.

V gene TRBV19 combines with J gene TRBJ2-2; a weak D match, TRBD2 (5 bases). This CDR3 is built from 16 residues. Germline V gives CDR1 LNHDA, CDR2 SQIVND (reference sequence). V lost 7 bases, J lost 0 bases, and 15 bases lay in between. The CDR3 spells CASTPGKSPNTGELFF. CDR3 nucleotides: TGTGCCAGTACGCCCGGGAAGTCGCCGAACACCGGGGAGCTGTTTTTT.

This sequence joins TRBV9 and TRBJ1-3, with D perhaps matching TRBD1 (6 bases). The CDR3 loop spans 14 amino acids. Trimming left V 8 bases short and J 5 bases short, with 17 bases between. Germline V gene lookup returns CDR1 SGDLS and CDR2 YYNGEE. As DNA, the CDR3 is TGTGCCAGTAGTCCAGGGGACACCCGAAACACCATATATTTT. This translates into CASSPGDTRNTIYF.

The chain couples TRBV6-1 to TRBJ1-5; 7 bases align to TRBD1. CDR3 length: 14 amino acids. V was clipped by 5 bases and J by 9 bases; unmatched bases: 10. Germline V CDR1 and CDR2: MNHNS, SASEGT. This CDR3 is CASSPQGVMRPQHF. In nucleotides, the CDR3 is TGTGCCAGCAGTCCGCAGGGGGTGATGAGGCCCCAGCATTTT.

The chain combines TRBV30 with TRBJ2-7; 7 bases map to TRBD1. The germline gives CDR1 GTSNPN, CDR2 SVGIG (reference sequence). The V and J ends lost 3 bases and 2 bases, in that order; junction bases with no gene match: 1. The CDR3 contains 12 residues. The CDR3: CAWSDRAYEQYF. The CDR3 DNA reads as TGTGCCTGGAGCGACAGGGCCTACGAGCAGTACTTC.

This clone showed up just a few times. The chain has TRBV9 and TRBJ2-7, with 13 positions matching TRBD2. With V trimmed by 4 bases and J by 5 bases, 9 bases remained unmatched. The CDR3 is made up of 16 amino acids. Germline V gene lookup returns CDR1 SGDLS and CDR2 YYNGEE. CDR3: CASSSPRTSGSHEQYF. CDR3 in DNA: TGTGCCAGCAGCAGCCCCCGGACTAGCGGGAGCCACGAGCAGTACTTC.

The chain carries TRBV19 and TRBJ1-2, with 9 bases aligning to TRBD1. The germline gives CDR1 LNHDA, CDR2 SQIVND (reference sequence). The CDR3 has 16 amino acids. J lost 0 bases, V lost 6 bases, and 8 bases had no gene match. The CDR3 loop reads CASSTGTGRANYGYTF. CDR3 nucleotides: TGTGCCAGTAGCACCGGGACAGGGAGAGCTAACTATGGCTACACCTTC.

The chain uses TRBV4-2 and TRBJ2-1; 8 bases are shared with TRBD2. The CDR3 spans 15 residues. Unmatched junction bases numbered 5, after V lost 1 base and J lost 6 bases. Germline V gene data show CDR1 as LGHNA and CDR2 as YNFKEQ. The CDR3 DNA is TGTGCCAGCAGCCAAGTGGCGGGGGGCCGCAATGAGCAGTTCTTC. This gives the protein CASSQVAGGRNEQFF.

This sequence joins TRBV7-9 and TRBJ1-3; D remains ambiguous. Trimming pared 5 bases from V and 0 bases from J, leaving 11 bases between. The CDR3 runs 15 residues. CDR1 is SEHNR and CDR2 is FQNEAQ in the germline V gene (reference sequence). The CDR3, as DNA: TGTGCCAGCAGCCCCGCGGGGTACTCTGGAAACACCATATATTTT. Amino acid sequence: CASSPAGYSGNTIYF.

As to this clone: Germline and junction disagree at one end, which may indicate a read error. The same CDR3 arises from other DNA sequences in this sample as well. The V call is TRBV27, the J call TRBJ1-6, with no clear D. CDR3 length: 13 amino acids. CDR1 and CDR2 from the germline V gene are MNHEY and SMNVEV (reference sequence). The CDR3 is CASSFRFNSPLHF. For the CDR3, the DNA is TGTGCCAGCAGTTTTCGGTTTAATTCCCCCCTCCACTTT.